This T cell receptor (beta chain) was recorded in a study of cytomegalovirus exposure and HLA in healthy donors (dated by TCRdb to about 2017). Regarding the research as a whole: An earlier analysis of 587 of the donors reported 276 Gb of sequence data and about 120 million unique TCR beta sequences obtained from about 179 million T cells. Donor age, sex, ethnicity and CMV serostatus were compiled together with the repertoire data. An early release that covered fewer than 750 HLA-typed donors contained approximately 300 gigabases of sequencing data and tens of millions of unique TCR sequences. The study used immunosequencing to profile the T cell repertoires of several hundred subjects and linked those repertoires to cytomegalovirus serostatus. Of the 300 to 500 genotyped donors, roughly 76% were placed in the genetic ancestry cluster associated with self-reported Caucasian donors. An earlier analysis of 500 to 750 of the donors applied high-throughput TCR beta sequencing to assess whether each TCR beta V gene segment acted as functional or pseudogenic. The study aimed to test whether signatures of past pathogen exposure could be identified by cataloging public T cell receptors. Typing coverage differed by locus: A, B, C, DRB1 and DQB1 were typed in about 629-640 donors, DQA1 in approximately 520, DPA1 in 606, and DPB1 in just under 490. On average, approximately 250,000 unique TCR beta nucleotide sequences were sequenced per donor among fewer than 500 genotyped donors of the cohort, with roughly 18% of those sequences being non-productive. In a later analysis, previously published TCR beta repertoires from several hundred donors were re-analyzed and high-resolution HLA genotyping was added so that TCR occurrence patterns could be studied. The later analysis used no new phenotypic data to find candidate immune exposures, relying instead on TCR beta sequences and their occurrence across donors. A separate validation cohort of about 110 different subjects was used in addition to the 666-subject first cohort. A later genetic analysis used genome-wide SNP genotypes for about 60% of the roughly 670 donors, treating that subset as a discovery cohort. A few DR-DQ haplotypes were treated as single units for association and clustering because of strong linkage in the cohort. Both class I and class II loci were covered by HLA typing, at four-digit resolution. To predict cytomegalovirus infection status, the study combined high-throughput TCR immunosequencing, statistical association of individual TCRs with disease status, and machine learning. Every discovery cohort repertoire had been produced on one sequencing platform.

Only a few counts were recorded for this clone. Its binding antigen is unknown. Base qualities are not at hand, and no much larger clone is one base apart. Receptor amplification or capture employed the immunoSEQ multiplex PCR assay. For the multiplex PCR, a mixture combining 60 forward primers for TCR Vbeta segments and 13 reverse primers for TCR Jbeta segments was used. A multiplex PCR assay on genomic DNA amplified the CDR3 region of rearranged TCR beta genes. The Illumina HiSeq System was used to sequence the amplified TCR beta libraries as 87-base-pair reads. On the authors' methods: Across the 600 to 700 repertoires, a later analysis counted 80 million or so unique TCR beta chains, some 11 million of which were shared by at least two donors. Raw reads were error-corrected and collapsed into unique sequences with a nearest-neighbor algorithm that merged closely related sequences to remove PCR and sequencing errors. Alignment of CDR3 sequences to IMGT reference sequences was used to assign V, D and J gene segments. For a sequence to be retained, a match of at least six nucleotides to both a V gene segment and a J gene segment was required. Rearrangements were classified as productive when the CDR3 lacked stop codons and remained in frame with V and J, and all other rearrangements were classified as non-productive. CDR3 was defined by IMGT convention, running from the second conserved V-encoded cysteine to the conserved J-encoded phenylalanine. In an earlier analysis of around 540 of the donors, sequences lacking an unambiguous match to a single V gene segment were excluded. In an earlier analysis of almost 600 of the donors, a V segment was called functional when productive rearrangements were above 56.7%, and segregating when the standard deviation between donors exceeded 5%. To diagnose cytomegalovirus status from the catalog of TCR beta chain sequences, a statistical classification framework was built. In a later analysis, TCR nucleotide sequences were compared against IMGT/GENE-DB human TR gene sequences so that V and J genes could be assigned. Using the TCRdist pipeline, a later analysis assigned CDR3 sequences along with most-parsimonious VDJ recombination scenarios. In a later analysis, each TCR beta chain was defined by its CDR3 amino acid sequence together with its V-gene family, and reads without a unique V-gene family were excluded. In a later analysis, 550 to 650 highly shared, low-generation-probability nucleotide sequences were removed to address suspected cross-contamination and a sequencing artifact. For each public chain, a later analysis derived a clonal expansion index from normalized ranks of inferred template counts within each repertoire. In a later analysis, generation probabilities were computed using a VDJ recombination model fitted to out-of-frame rearrangements, and the results were checked against IGoR. In a later analysis, hypergeometric tests were used to score TCR-TCR, TCR-HLA and TCR-CMV co-occurrence, with a repertoire-size bias correction applied to TCR pairs. False discovery rates were estimated in a later analysis by permuting HLA or CMV assignments 20 times. In a later analysis, co-occurring TCRs were grouped using DBSCAN, and TCRdist sequence similarity was added for clustering within HLA-allele-positive subsets. For co-occurrence clustering, repertoires with fewer than 30,000 or more than 120,000 public chains were excluded, along with roughly 5 repertoires with anomalous nucleotide sharing. Entries here come from immuneACCESS through TCRdb and include only in-frame sequences with V and J called. Some clones fail to appear in such tables; in the studies checked, an unresolved V gene covers under half of the shortfall, and the cause of the remainder is unknown. V and J calls plus clone size are reproduced from that table; the DNA served to infer D and trimming. Within this sample are roughly 150,000 clones, with about four fifths of them counted one time only. About 6.8% of the sample lies in the top ten.

The cohort consisted of 650 to 700 healthy bone marrow donors. All cohort members were sampled while nominally healthy, although unrecorded immune exposures were likely present. The donor was CMV seropositive and was included in the group of 250 to 300 seropositive cohort members. Every donor gave a peripheral blood sample, and the peripheral blood mononuclear cells from that sample were used for TCR beta sequencing. Genomic DNA extraction from the blood cell samples was performed with the Qiagen DNeasy Blood Extraction Kit. The paper's findings and limits, for the study overall: The only immune exposure information available for the cohort was CMV serostatus. Some IMGT-functional V segments, including TRBV6-2 and TRBV6-3, could not be distinguished by the 87-base-pair reads and were therefore excluded. A cluster of highly shared sequence variants was judged likely to be a technical artifact of the sequencing pipeline. Most TCR sequences were seen in very few donors, while some public TCRs were found in many individuals. In an earlier analysis of over 550 of the donors, most TCR beta V segments were observed in productive rearrangements about 87% or about 30% of the time, broadly matching IMGT annotations. In a later analysis, HLA-associated TCR beta chains were found to be more clonally expanded and to have lower generation probabilities than equally common non-associated chains. Specific HLA alleles were associated with 15,000 to 20,000 TCR beta sequences at a false discovery rate of 0.05 in a later analysis. In a later analysis, the rate of TCR association differed among HLA loci, with DRB1 alleles having the most associated TCRs and HLA-C alleles having the fewest. When HLA alleles, especially DR and DQ, strongly co-occurred, attributing TCR associations to individual alleles was difficult. In a later genetic analysis, fewer N-insertions in productive TCRs were reported among donors in an Asian-associated ancestry cluster than the roughly 710-donor mean. In a later analysis, most CMV-associated TCR beta chains were found to appear HLA-restricted, with HLA associations seemingly driven largely by CMV exposure. This cohort had only TCR beta chains sequenced, and the lack of alpha or paired-chain data limited which features could be detected. It was suggested by the authors that the approach could potentially be generalized to other disease states and immunological phenotypes. Because counts were too low, roughly 16 rarely observed V segments, including chromosome 9 orphons, were excluded from the earlier analysis of a few hundred of the donors. A later analysis reported that several top co-occurrence clusters appeared linked to parvovirus B19, influenza, CMV and Epstein-Barr virus. A further reported finding was that TCR beta sequences accurately predicted the HLA-A and HLA-B alleles for most subjects in the first cohort. A later genetic analysis associated a missense DCLRE1C variant with V-gene and J-gene trimming of TCR beta chains, and an independent cohort replicated the association. A total of 164 TCR beta chains were listed by the study as associated with cytomegalovirus. Cytomegalovirus status was reported to be diagnosed by the classifier with high specificity and sensitivity in both the original and validation cohorts. Because HLA typing was unavailable for some donors at each locus, only the typed subset was used in association tests. Roughly uniform sequencing depth across donors was assumed in presence/absence analyses, although this assumption may not hold. Linkage disequilibrium might explain the correlated functional status among segregating V segments, but an unknown experimental factor could not be excluded. In vitro tests confirmed that a few of the cytomegalovirus-associated TCR beta chains recognize cytomegalovirus antigens.

Taken from cysteine to phenylalanine, the CDR3 has 17 residues. Only the CDR3 DNA is retained, 51 bases long and in frame from the first base. This sequence originates from a middle-aged woman in good health and CMV-seropositive. The chain is encoded by TRBV12-2 joined to TRBJ2-4; the tabulated D call, TRBD1, remains unverified against the DNA. TRBV12-2 is classified as a pseudogene. Sequences were obtained from PBMCs. The DNA sequence is TGTGCAAGTCGCTCGACGAAGGGGGTTTCTACCAAAAACATTCAGTACTTC. It codes for CASRSTKGVSTKNIQYF.